The sequence of this T cell receptor beta chain was determined in a study of sequential checkpoint blockade in melanoma. On the study more broadly: Randomization was 1:1 between first-line nivolumab→ipilimumab and ipilimumab→nivolumab. Maintenance nivolumab came after either treatment sequence.

Documented treatment: randomized to nivolumab then ipilimumab (arm A) or the reverse (arm B). Sorted cells were live CD3+CD8+, lacking CD19 and CD56, from PBMCs. Here immunoSEQ multiplex PCR was the method, and the copy in TCRdb shows in-frame clones only, minus some. The data contain about 25,000 clones, 60% to 80% of them singletons. The source is a human donor with melanoma. The source material was CD8+ T cells sorted from blood (inferred from file names), sampled from a patient given nivolumab and ipilimumab in sequence.

CDR3 in amino acids: CATSTSGRWMNTEAFF. DNA for the CDR3: TGTGCCACCTCGACCTCAGGGCGGTGGATGAACACTGAAGCTTTCTTT. This chain links TRBV15 with TRBJ1-1, with D possibly TRBD1 on 5 matching bases. This CDR3 comprises 16 residues. Trimming took off 8 bases at V and 0 bases at J, with 19 bases between the two ends. CDR1 is LNHNV and CDR2 is YYDKDF in the germline V gene (reference sequence). Full variable domain (outside the CDR3, taken from reference TRBV15 and TRBJ1-1): DAMVIQNPRYQVTQFGKPVTLSCSQTLNHNVMYWYQQKSSQAPKLLFHYYDKDFNNEADTPDNFQSRRPNTSFCFLDIRSPGLGDTAMYLCATSTSGRWMNTEAFFGQGTRLTVV.